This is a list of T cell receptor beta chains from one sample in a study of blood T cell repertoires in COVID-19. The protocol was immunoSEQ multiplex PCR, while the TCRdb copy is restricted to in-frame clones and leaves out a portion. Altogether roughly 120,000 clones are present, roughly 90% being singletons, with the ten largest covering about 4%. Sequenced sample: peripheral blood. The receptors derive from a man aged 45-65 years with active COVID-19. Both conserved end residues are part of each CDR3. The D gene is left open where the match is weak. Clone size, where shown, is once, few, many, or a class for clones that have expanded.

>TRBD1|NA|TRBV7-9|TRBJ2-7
TGTGCCAGCAGCTCGGGACAGGGCGGAAACGAGCAGTACTTC
CASSSGQGGNEQYF
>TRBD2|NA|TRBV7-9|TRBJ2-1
TGTGCCAGCAGCATCCCTAGCGGGGGGGCCATCTATGAGCAGTTCTTC
CASSIPSGGAIYEQFF
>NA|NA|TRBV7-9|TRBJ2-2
TGTGCCAGCAGCTCGGGGACGAACACCGGGGAGCTGTTTTTT
CASSSGTNTGELFF
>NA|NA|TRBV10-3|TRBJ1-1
TGTGCCATCAGTGGGGGGGCAGGGAGGGACACTGAAGCTTTCTTT
CAISGGAGRDTEAFF
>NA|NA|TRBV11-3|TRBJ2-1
TGTGCCAGCAGCTTAGAGTCTAGCCCCCGCTACAATGAGCAGTTCTTC
CASSLESSPRYNEQFF
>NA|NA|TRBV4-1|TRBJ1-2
TGCGCCAGCAGCCATGTCGCAGGGCTTGGCTACACCTTC
CASSHVAGLGYTF
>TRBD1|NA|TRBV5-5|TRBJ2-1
TGTGCCAGCAGGTCCGGGACAGGGCGCCTCTGGGAGCAGTTCTTC
CASRSGTGRLWEQFF
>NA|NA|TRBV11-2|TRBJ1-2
TGTGCCAGCAGCCCCATGAGTGGAGGAACCGGTTCGGGTGGCTACACCTTC
CASSPMSGGTGSGGYTF
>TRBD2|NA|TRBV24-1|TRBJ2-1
TGTGCCACCAGTGACCCAGGACTAGCCTCCTACAATGAGCAGTTCTTC
CATSDPGLASYNEQFF
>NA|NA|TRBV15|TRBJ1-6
TGTGCCACCAGACCTGACCAGGGTATCGGGAATTCACCCCTCCACTTT
CATRPDQGIGNSPLHF
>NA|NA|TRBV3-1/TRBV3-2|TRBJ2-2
TGTGCCAGCAGCCAAGATCTTGTCGGGTTTACCACCGGGGAGCTGTTTTTT
CASSQDLVGFTTGELFF
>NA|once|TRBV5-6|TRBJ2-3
TGTGCCAGCAGCCGGAGCACAGATACGCAGTATTTT
CASSRSTDTQYF
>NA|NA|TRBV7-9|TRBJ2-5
TGTGCCAGCAGCTTGCGGGGGCTGGAGGAGACCCAGTACTTC
CASSLRGLEETQYF
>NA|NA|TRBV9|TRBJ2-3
TGTGCCAGCAGCCCAACTAGTACCCCAGATACGCAGTATTTT
CASSPTSTPDTQYF
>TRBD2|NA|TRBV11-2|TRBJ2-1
TGTGCCAGCAGCTTAGTCGGGACTACGTACAATGAGCAGTTCTTC
CASSLVGTTYNEQFF
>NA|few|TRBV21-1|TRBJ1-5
TGTGCCAGCAGCAAAACCCGGGAACAGCCCCAGCATTTT
CASSKTREQPQHF
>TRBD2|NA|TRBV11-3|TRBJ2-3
TGTGCCAGCAGCCCTCCTAGCGGGAGGTCGACAGATACGCAGTATTTT
CASSPPSGRSTDTQYF
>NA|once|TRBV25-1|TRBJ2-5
TGTGCCAGCAGTGATACCAGGGTAGGCCAAGAGACCCAGTACTTC
CASSDTRVGQETQYF
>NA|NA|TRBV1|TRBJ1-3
TGCACCAGCAGCCAAGATGAAAGACCTAGCTCTGGAAACACCATATATTTT
CTSSQDERPSSGNTIYF
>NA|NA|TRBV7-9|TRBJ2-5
TGTGCCAGCAGCCAGACGGGGTACCAAGAGACCCAGTACTTC
CASSQTGYQETQYF
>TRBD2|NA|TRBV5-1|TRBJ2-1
TGCGCCAGTGGCGGGGGGGTGAATGAGCAGTTCTTC
CASGGGVNEQFF
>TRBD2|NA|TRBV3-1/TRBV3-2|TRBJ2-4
TGTGCCAGCAGCCAAGTTTTTAGCGGGGGGTCAGTAGCCAAAAACATTCAGTACTTC
CASSQVFSGGSVAKNIQYF
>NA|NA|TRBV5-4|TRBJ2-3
TGTGCCAGCAGCTTGCAGGGGCAGGGAGATACGCAGTATTTT
CASSLQGQGDTQYF
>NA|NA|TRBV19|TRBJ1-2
TGTGCCAGTCGGGAAAGCAACTATGGCTACACCTTC
CASRESNYGYTF
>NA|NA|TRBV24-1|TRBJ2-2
TGTGCCACCAGTGAGACACGGACACTTACCGGGGAGCTGTTTTTT
CATSETRTLTGELFF
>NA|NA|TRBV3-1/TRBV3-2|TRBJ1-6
TGTGCCAGCAGCGCCGGACTCTATAATTCACCCCTCCACTTT
CASSAGLYNSPLHF
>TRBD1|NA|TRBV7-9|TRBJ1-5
TGTGCCAGCAGCTCATGGGACAGTAGCAATCAGCCCCAGCATTTT
CASSSWDSSNQPQHF
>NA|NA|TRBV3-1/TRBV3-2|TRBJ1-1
TGTGCCAGCAGCCAAGGGTTAGAAGGGGTAGCTTTCTTT
CASSQGLEGVAFF
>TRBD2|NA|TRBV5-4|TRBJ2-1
TGTGCCAGCCTCCATGCGGGAGTGAACGAGCAGTTCTTC
CASLHAGVNEQFF
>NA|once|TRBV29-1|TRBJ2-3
TGCAGCGCCTGCAGCGGTTACACAGATACGCAGTATTTT
CSACSGYTDTQYF
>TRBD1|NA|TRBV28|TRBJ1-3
TGTGCCAGCAGCGACAGGGAGTCCCTGATATATTTT
CASSDRESLIYF
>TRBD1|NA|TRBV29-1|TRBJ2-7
TGCTCAGGCCGGGACAGCGCCTACGAGCAGTACTTC
CSGRDSAYEQYF
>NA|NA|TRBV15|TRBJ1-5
TGTGCCACCAGCAGAGGTCAGGGCAATCAGCCCCAGCATTTT
CATSRGQGNQPQHF
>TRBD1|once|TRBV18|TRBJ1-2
TGTGCCAGCTCAGCCGGGACAGGGGGAGGTGGCGGCTACACCTTC
CASSAGTGGGGGYTF
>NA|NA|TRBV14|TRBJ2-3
TGTGCCAGCAGCCAAGATTTCGGCGGGGCTAGCACAGATACGCAGTATTTT
CASSQDFGGASTDTQYF
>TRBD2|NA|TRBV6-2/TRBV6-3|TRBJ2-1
TGTGCCAGCAGTTATGTGAGCGGGGGGGCAGCGAGGCAGTTCTTC
CASSYVSGGAARQFF
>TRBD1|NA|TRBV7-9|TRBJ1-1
TGTGCCAGCAGCGCATTACAAGGACAGGGGAACACTGAAGCTTTCTTT
CASSALQGQGNTEAFF
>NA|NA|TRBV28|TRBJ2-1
TGTGCCAGCAGTCAGAAGCGGCCTTACAATGAGCAGTTCTTC
CASSQKRPYNEQFF
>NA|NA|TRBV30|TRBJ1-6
TGTGCCTGGGGGGGGTCCTCCTCACCCCTCCACTTT
CAWGGSSSPLHF
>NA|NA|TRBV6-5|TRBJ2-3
TGTGCCAGCAGGAACAGGGTTCGCACAGATACGCAGTATTTT
CASRNRVRTDTQYF
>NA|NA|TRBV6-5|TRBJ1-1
TGTGCCAGCAGTTACTCGCAGGGGACTGAAGCTTTCTTT
CASSYSQGTEAFF
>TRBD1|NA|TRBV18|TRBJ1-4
TGTGCCAGCTCACCTACCGGACAGGGGGGGAATGAAAAACTGTTTTTT
CASSPTGQGGNEKLFF
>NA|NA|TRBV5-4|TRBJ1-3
TGTGCCAGCAGCTTAAGGGAGAGAGGAAACACCATATATTTT
CASSLRERGNTIYF
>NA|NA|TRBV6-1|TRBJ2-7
TGTGCCAGCAGTGAAGGGACACCGCTCGGCGAGCAGTACTTC
CASSEGTPLGEQYF
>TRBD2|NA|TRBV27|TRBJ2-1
TGTGCCAGCAGTCCACGGACTAGCGGGGGGTCATACACTTACAATGAGCAGTTCTTC
CASSPRTSGGSYTYNEQFF
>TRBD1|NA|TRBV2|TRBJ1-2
TGTGCCAGCAGAGAAAACTCCGGGACAGGCTATGGCTACACCTTC
CASRENSGTGYGYTF
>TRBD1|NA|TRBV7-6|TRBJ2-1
TGTGCCAGCAGCTCTGACAGGGAAGATTCCTACAATGAGCAGTTCTTC
CASSSDREDSYNEQFF
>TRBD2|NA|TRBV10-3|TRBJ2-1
TGTGCCATCAGTGTTAGCGGGAGGGGAGCCAACAATGAGCAGTTCTTC
CAISVSGRGANNEQFF
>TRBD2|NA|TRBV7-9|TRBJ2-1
TGTGCCAGCAGCCCCCCATTAGCGGGCCTCTCCTACAATGAGCAGTTCTTC
CASSPPLAGLSYNEQFF
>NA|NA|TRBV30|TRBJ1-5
TGTGCCTGGAGCCTAAATTACGCGGGAGAACAGCCCCAGCATTTT
CAWSLNYAGEQPQHF
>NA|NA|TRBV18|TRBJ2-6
TGTGCCAGCTCACCACGCACAGGCCGCTCTGGGGCCAACGTCCTGACTTTC
CASSPRTGRSGANVLTF
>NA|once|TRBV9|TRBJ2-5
TGTGCCAGCAGCGTAGATCCCCGGGAGACCCAGTACTTC
CASSVDPRETQYF
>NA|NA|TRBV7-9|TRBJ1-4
TGTGCCAGCAGCTCCCAAGATGCGGGACTGTTTTTT
CASSSQDAGLFF
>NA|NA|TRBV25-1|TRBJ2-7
TGTGCCAGCAGTCCTCTCGGACGGCCCGGGGACGAGCAGTACTTC
CASSPLGRPGDEQYF
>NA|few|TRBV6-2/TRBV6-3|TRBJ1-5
TGTGCCAGCAGTTACAGTCTGGGCAGGGCAGGAGATCAGCCCCAGCATTTT
CASSYSLGRAGDQPQHF
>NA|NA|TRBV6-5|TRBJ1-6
TGTGCCAGCAGGAGGGAGGGAGGACTCCACTTT
CASRREGGLHF
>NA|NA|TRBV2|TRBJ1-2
TGTGCCAGCATAAAACAGGGCCGGGTAGTCTATGGCTACACCTTC
CASIKQGRVVYGYTF
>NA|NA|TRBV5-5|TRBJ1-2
TGTGCCAGCAGCATGCAGTCTTATTCAACCTATGGCTACACCTTC
CASSMQSYSTYGYTF
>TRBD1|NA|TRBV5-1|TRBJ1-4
TGCGCCAGCAGCAACAGGGGGCGTAATCCTAATGAAAAACTGTTTTTT
CASSNRGRNPNEKLFF
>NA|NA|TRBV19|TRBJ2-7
TGTGCCAGTAGTACAGGATACGAGCAGTACTTC
CASSTGYEQYF